This T cell receptor beta chain comes out of a study of regulatory T cells in long-lasting Graves disease. Findings and limits, study-wide: Gene preferences differed: TRBV28, TRBJ1-2, TRBJ2-5 in persistent cases. Between persistent patients, thousands of public clonotypes were shared, exceeding the roughly 940 shared between new patients.

CDR1 is SQVTM and CDR2 is ANQGSEA in the germline V gene. The CDR3 sequence is 15 residues long. The germline V and J ends were trimmed by 4 bases and 0 bases, with 14 bases remaining between them. The time point is: newly diagnosed GD, antithyroid drugs for less than 3 months. After RNA was extracted from PBMCs, the TCR library was made from it. CDR3-region Arm-PCR and iRepertoire HTBI primers produced the TCR beta libraries. TCRdb re-analysed the multiplex PCR reads in MiXCR, keeping a single row per CDR3 protein. This sample carries a few hundred thousand distinct CDR3 sequences, 15% of them seen once, and the ten largest clones take about 8%. This clonotype was observed many times. Antigen unknown. These records were also assigned to another study, of T cells in Graves' hyperthyroidism and ophthalmopathy.

The gene calls are TRBV29-1 and TRBJ2-3; possible D gene TRBD2, 5 bases. The sequencing used peripheral blood mononuclear cells (PBMCs), collected at new diagnosis, from a patient treated with antithyroid drugs. The receptor was derived from a woman aged 40 to 49 with Graves disease. CDR3 in amino acids: CSVGEGRLSTDTQYF. The CDR3 coding sequence is TGCAGCGTTGGTGAGGGCCGCCTTAGCACAGATACGCAGTATTTT.